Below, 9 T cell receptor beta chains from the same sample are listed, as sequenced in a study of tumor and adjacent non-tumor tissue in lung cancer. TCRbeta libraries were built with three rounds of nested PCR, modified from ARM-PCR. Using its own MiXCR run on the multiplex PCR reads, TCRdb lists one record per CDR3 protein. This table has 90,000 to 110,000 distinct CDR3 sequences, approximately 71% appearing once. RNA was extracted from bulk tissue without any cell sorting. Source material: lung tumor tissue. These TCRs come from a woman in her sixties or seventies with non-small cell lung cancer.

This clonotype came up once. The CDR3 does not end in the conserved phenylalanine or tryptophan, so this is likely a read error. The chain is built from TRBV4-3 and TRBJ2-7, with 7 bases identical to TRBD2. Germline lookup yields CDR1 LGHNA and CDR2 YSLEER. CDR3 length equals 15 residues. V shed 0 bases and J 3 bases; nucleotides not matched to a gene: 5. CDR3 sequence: CASSQDSGGSYEQYI. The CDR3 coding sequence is TGCGCCAGCAGCCAAGATTCGGGCGGGAGCTACGAGCAGTACATC.

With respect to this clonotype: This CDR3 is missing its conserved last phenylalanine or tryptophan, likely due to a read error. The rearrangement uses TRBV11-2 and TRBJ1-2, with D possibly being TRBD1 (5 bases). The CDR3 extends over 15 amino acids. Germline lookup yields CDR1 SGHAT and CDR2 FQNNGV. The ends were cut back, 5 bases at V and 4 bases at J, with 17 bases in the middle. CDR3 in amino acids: CASSPYFRGSYGYTL. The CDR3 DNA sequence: TGTGCCAGCAGCCCTTACTTCCGGGGCAGCTATGGCTACACCTTA.

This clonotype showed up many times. The DNA for the CDR3 is TGCAGTGCTAGAGATATAAGGGAGCGGGGGGTAGGAGAGACCCAGTACTTC. Translated: CSARDIRERGVGETQYF. J is TRBJ2-5 and V is TRBV20-1, with 9 bases that match TRBD2. This CDR3 spans 17 amino acids. The V and J ends lost 0 bases and 4 bases, in that order; junction bases with no gene match: 12. Germline CDR1 is DFQATT and CDR2 is SNEGSKA (reference sequence).

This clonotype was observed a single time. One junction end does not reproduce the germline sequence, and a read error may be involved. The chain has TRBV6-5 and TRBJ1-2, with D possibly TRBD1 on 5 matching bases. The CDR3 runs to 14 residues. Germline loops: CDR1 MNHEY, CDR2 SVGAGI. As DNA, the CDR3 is TGCGTCAGCAGACCCGCCCAGGGAGGCTATGGCTACACGTTC. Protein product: CVSRPAQGGYGYTF.

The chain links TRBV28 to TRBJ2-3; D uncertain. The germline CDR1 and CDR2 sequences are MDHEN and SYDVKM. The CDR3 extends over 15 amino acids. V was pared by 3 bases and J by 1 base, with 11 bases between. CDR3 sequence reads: CASSFSVAGTDTQYF. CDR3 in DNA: TGTGCCAGCAGTTTTAGTGTCGCGGGCACAGATACGCAGTATTTT.

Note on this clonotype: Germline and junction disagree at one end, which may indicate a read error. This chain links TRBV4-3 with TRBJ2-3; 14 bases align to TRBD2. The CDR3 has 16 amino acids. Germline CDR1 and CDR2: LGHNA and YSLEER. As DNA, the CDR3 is TGCGCTAGCAGGCAAGATCGGACTAGCGGGAGGAGGGCGCAGTATTTT. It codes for CASRQDRTSGRRAQYF.

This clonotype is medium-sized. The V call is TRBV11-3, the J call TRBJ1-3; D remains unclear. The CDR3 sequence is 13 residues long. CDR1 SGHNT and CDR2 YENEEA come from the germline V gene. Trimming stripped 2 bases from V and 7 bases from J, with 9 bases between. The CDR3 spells CASSLRLPNTIYF. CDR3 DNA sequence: TGTGCCAGCAGCTTAAGACTGCCCAACACCATATATTTT.

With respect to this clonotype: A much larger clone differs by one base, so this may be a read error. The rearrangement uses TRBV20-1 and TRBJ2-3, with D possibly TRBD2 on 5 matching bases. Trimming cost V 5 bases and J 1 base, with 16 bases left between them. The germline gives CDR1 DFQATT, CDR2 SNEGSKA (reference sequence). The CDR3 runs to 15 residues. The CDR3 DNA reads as TGCAGTGCTTACGAGAGGGCGACCGGCACAGATACGCAGTATTTT. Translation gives CSAYERATGTDTQYF.

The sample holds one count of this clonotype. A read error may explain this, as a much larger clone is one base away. CDR3 sequence (DNA): TGTGCCGGCAGCTACACAGGGAGGGGGGCCAACGTCCTGACTTTC. Its translation: CAGSYTGRGANVLTF. The chain carries TRBV5-5 and TRBJ2-6; D is perhaps TRBD1 or TRBD2 (6 bases each). There are 15 residues in the CDR3. The germline CDR1 and CDR2 sequences are SGHKS and YYEKEE (reference sequence).